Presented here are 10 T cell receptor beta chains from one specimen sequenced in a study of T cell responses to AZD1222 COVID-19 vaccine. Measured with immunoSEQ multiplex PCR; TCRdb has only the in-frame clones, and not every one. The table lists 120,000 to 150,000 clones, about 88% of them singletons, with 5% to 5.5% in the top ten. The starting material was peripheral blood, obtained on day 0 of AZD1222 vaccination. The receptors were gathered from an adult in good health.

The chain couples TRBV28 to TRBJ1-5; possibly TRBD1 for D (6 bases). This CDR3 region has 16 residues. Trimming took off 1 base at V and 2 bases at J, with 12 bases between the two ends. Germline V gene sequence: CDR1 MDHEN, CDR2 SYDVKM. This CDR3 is CASSLLGAGRNQPQHF. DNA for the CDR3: TGTGCCAGCAGTTTATTGGGGGCGGGGCGCAATCAGCCCCAGCATTTT.

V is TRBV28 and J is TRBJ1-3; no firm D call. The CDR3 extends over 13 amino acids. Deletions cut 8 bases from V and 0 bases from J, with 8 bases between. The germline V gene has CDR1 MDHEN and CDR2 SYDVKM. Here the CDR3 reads CASGRGSGNTIYF. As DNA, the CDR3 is TGTGCCAGCGGGCGGGGCTCTGGAAACACCATATATTTT.

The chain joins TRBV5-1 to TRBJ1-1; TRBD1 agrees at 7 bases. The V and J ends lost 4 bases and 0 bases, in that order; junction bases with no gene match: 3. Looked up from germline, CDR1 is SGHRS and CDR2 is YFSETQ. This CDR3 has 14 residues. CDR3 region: CASSLDRLNTEAFF. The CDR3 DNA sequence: TGCGCCAGCAGCCTGGACAGGTTGAACACTGAAGCTTTCTTT.

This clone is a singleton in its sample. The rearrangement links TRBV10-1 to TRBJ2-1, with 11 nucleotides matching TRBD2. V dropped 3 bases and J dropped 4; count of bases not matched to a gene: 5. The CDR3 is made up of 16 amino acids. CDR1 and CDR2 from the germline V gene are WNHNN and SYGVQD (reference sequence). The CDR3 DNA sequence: TGCGCCAGCAGTGACCCAGGGACTAGCGGATACAATGAGCAGTTCTTC. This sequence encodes CASSDPGTSGYNEQFF.

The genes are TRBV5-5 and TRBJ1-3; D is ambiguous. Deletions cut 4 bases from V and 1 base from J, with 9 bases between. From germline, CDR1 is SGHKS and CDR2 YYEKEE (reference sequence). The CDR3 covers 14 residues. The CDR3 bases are TGTGCCAGCAGCCTGGACCCTTCTGGAAACACCATATATTTT. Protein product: CASSLDPSGNTIYF.

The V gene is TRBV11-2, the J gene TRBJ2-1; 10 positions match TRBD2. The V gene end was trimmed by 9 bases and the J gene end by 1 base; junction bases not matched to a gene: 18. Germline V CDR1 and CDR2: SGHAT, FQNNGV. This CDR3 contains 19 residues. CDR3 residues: CASPAWVAGGVSSYNEQFF. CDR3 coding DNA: TGTGCCAGTCCAGCTTGGGTAGCGGGAGGAGTTTCGTCCTACAATGAGCAGTTCTTC.

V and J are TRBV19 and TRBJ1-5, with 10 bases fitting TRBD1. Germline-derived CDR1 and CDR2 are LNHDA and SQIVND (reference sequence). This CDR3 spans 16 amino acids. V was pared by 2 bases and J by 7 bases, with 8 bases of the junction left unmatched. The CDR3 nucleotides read TGTGCCAGTAGTATAACAGGGACAGGGGTCGGACAGCCCCAGCATTTT. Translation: CASSITGTGVGQPQHF. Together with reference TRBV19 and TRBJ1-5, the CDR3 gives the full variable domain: DGGITQSPKYLFRKEGQNVTLSCEQNLNHDAMYWYRQDPGQGLRLIYYSQIVNDFQKGDIAEGYSVSREKKESFPLTVTSAQKNPTAFYLCASSITGTGVGQPQHFGDGTRLSIL.

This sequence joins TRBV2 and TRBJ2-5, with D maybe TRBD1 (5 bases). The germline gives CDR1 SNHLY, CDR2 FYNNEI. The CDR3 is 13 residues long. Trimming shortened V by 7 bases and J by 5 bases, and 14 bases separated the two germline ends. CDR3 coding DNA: TGTGCCAGCACTGGTCTGACAGTGGAGACCCAGTACTTC. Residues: CASTGLTVETQYF.

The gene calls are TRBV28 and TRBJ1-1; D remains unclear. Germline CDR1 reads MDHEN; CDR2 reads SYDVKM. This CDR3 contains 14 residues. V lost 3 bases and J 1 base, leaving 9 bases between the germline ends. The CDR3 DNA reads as TGTGCCAGCAGTTTTGAGGCGAAGAACACTGAAGCTTTCTTT. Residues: CASSFEAKNTEAFF.

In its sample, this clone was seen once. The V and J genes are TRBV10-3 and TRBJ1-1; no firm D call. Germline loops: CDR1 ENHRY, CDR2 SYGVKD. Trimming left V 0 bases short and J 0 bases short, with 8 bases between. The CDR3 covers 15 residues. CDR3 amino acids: CAISESQDLNTEAFF. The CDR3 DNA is TGTGCCATCAGTGAGTCGCAGGACCTGAACACTGAAGCTTTCTTT.